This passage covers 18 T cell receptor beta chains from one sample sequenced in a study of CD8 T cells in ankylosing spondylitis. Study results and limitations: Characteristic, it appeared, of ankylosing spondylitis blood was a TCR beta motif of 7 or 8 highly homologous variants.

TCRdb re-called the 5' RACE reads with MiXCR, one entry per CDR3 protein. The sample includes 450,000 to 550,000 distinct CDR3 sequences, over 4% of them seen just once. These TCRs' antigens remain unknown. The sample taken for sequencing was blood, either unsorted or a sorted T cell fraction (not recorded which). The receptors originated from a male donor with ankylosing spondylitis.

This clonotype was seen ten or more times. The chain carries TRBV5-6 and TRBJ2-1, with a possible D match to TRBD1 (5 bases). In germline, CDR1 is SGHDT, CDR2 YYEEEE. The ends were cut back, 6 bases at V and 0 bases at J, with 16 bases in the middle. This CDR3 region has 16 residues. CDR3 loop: CASTWGLWSSYNEQFF. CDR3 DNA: TGTGCCAGCACCTGGGGCCTCTGGAGCTCCTACAATGAGCAGTTCTTC.

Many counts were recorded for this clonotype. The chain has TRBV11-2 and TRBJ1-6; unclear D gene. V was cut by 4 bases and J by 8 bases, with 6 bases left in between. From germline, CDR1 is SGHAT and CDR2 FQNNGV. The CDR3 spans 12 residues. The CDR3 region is CASSSGDSPLHF. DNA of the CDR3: TGTGCCAGCAGCTCTGGGGATTCACCCCTCCACTTT.

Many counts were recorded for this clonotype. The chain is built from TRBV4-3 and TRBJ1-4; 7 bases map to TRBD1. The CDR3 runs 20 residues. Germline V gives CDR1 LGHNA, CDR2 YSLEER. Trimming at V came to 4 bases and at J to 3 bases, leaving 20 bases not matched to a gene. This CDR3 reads CASSLDYGAGGLYSNEKLFF. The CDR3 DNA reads TGCGCCAGCAGCCTTGACTACGGAGCAGGGGGTCTGTATTCTAATGAAAAACTGTTTTTT.

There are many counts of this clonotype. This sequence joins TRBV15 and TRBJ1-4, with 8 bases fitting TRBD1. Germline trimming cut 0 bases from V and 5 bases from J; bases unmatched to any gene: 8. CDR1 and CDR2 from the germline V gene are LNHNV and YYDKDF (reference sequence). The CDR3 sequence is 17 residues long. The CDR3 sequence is CATSREAQGGFNEKLFF. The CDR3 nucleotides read TGTGCCACCAGCAGAGAAGCACAGGGGGGCTTCAATGAAAAACTGTTTTTT.

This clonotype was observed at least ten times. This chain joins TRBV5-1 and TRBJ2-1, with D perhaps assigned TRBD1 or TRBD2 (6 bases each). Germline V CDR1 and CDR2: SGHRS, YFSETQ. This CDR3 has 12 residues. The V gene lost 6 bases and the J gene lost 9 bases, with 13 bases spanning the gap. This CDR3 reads CASTFGGLEQFF. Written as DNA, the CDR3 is TGCGCCAGCACCTTCGGGGGCCTTGAGCAGTTCTTC.

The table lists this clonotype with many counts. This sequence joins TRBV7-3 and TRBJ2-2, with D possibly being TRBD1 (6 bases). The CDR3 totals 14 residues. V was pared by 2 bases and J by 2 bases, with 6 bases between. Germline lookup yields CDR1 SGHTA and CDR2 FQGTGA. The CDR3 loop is CASSLGTNTGELFF. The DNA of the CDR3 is TGTGCCAGCAGCTTAGGGACAAACACCGGGGAGCTGTTTTTT.

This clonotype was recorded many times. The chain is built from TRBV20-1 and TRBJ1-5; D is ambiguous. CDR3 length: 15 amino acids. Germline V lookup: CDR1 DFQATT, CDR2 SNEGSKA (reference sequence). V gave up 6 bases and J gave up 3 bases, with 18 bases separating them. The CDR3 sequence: CSAAVGVPVNQPQHF. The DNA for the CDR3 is TGCAGTGCCGCGGTCGGGGTTCCCGTCAATCAGCCCCAGCATTTT.

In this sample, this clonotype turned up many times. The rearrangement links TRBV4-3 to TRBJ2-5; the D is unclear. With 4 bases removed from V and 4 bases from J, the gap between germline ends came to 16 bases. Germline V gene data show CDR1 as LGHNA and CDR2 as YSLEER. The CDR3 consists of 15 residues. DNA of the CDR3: TGCGCCAGCAGCCCTGTCTTTCGTAGTAGAGAGACCCAGTACTTC. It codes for CASSPVFRSRETQYF.

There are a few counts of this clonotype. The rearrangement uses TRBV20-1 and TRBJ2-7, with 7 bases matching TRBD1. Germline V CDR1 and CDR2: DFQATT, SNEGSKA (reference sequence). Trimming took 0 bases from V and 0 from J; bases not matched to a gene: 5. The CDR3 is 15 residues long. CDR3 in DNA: TGCAGTGCTAGAGATTATTACAGGGGCTCCTACGAGCAGTACTTC. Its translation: CSARDYYRGSYEQYF.

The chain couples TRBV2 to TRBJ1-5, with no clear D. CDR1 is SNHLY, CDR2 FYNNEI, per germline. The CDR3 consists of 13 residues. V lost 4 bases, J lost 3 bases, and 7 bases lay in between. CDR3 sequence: CASSGDFNQPQHF. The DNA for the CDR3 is TGTGCCAGCAGTGGGGATTTCAATCAGCCCCAGCATTTT.

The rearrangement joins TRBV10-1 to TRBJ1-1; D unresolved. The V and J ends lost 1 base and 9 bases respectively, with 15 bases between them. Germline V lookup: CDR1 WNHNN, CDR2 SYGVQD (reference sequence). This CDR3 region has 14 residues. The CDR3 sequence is CASSELRAGIKAFF. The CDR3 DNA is TGCGCCAGCAGTGAGTTAAGAGCGGGTATCAAAGCTTTCTTT.

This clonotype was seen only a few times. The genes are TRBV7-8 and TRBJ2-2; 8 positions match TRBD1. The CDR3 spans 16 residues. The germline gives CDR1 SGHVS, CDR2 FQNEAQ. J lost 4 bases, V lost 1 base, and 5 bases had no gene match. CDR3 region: CASSLDQGAVTGELFF. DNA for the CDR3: TGTGCCAGCAGCTTAGACCAGGGGGCGGTCACCGGGGAGCTGTTTTTT.

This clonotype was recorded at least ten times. CDR3 DNA sequence: TGTGCCAGCAGCGTAGCGGGGAACTCCTACAATGAGCAGTTCTTC. Translating gives CASSVAGNSYNEQFF. The chain recombines TRBV9 with TRBJ2-1; D perhaps matches TRBD2 (5 bases). The CDR3 is 15 residues long. The germline gives CDR1 SGDLS, CDR2 YYNGEE. The ends were cut back, 0 bases at V and 0 bases at J, with 7 bases in the middle.

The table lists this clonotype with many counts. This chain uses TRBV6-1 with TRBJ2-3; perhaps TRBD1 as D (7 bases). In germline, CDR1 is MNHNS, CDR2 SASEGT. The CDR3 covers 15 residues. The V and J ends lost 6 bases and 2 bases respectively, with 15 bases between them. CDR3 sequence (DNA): TGTGCCAGCAGGCAGGGGGGTTACCTCACAGATACGCAGTATTTT. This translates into CASRQGGYLTDTQYF.

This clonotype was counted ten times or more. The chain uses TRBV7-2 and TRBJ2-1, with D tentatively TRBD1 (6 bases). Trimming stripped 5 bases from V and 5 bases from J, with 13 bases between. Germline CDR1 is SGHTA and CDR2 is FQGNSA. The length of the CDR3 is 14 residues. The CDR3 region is CASSALGADNEQFF. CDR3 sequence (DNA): TGTGCCAGCAGCGCGCTGGGGGCCGACAATGAGCAGTTCTTC.

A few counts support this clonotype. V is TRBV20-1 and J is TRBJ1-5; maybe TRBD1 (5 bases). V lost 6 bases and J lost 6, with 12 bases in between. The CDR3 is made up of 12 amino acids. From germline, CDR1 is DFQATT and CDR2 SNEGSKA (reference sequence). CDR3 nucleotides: TGCAGTGCAACACAGGTGGGTCAGCCCCAGCATTTT. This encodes CSATQVGQPQHF.

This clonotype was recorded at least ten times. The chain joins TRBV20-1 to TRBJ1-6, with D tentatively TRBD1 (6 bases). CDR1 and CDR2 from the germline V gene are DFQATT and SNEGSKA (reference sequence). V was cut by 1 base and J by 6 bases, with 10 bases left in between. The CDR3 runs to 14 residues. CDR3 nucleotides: TGCAGTGCTAGAGTCCAGGGGACTAATTCACCCCTCCACTTT. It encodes CSARVQGTNSPLHF.

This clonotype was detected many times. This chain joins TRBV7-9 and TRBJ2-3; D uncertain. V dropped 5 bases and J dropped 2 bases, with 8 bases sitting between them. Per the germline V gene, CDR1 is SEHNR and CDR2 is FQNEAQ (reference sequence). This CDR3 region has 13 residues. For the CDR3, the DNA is TGTGCCAGCAGCCTACGACTCACAGATACGCAGTATTTT. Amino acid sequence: CASSLRLTDTQYF.